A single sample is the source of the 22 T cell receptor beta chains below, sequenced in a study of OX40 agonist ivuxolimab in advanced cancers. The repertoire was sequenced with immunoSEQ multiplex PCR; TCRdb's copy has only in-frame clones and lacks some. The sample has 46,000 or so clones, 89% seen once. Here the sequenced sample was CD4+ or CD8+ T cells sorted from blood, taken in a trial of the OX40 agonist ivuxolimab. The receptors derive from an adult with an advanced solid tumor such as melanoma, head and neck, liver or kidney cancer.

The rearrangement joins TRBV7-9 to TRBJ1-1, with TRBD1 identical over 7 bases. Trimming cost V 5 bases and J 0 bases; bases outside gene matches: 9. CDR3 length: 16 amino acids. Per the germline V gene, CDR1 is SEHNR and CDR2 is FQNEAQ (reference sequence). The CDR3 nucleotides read TGTGCCAGCAGCCTTAGCCTGGGACAGATGAACACTGAAGCTTTCTTT. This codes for CASSLSLGQMNTEAFF.

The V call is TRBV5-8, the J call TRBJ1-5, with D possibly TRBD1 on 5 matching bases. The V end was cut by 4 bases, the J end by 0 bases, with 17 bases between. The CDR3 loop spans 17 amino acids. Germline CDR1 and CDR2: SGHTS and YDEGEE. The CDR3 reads CASSLRDSTSSNQPQHF. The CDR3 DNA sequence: TGTGCCAGCAGCCTCCGGGACTCCACTTCTAGCAATCAGCCCCAGCATTTT.

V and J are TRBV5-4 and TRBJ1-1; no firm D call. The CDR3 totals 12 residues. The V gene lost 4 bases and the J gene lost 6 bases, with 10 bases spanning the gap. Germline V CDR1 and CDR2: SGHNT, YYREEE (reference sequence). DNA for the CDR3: TGTGCCAGCAGCCCCTACCCGTCTGAAGCTTTCTTT. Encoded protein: CASSPYPSEAFF.

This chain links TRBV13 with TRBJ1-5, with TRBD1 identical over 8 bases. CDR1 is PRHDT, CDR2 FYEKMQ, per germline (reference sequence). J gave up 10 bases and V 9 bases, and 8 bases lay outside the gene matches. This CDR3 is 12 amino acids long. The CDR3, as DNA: TGTGCCAGTGGGACAGGTCGGGGCCCCCAGCATTTT. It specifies CASGTGRGPQHF.

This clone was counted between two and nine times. As DNA, the CDR3 is TGTGCCAGCAGCTTGGAGACAGGTATTGGTGGCTACACCTTC. Its translation is CASSLETGIGGYTF. The chain carries TRBV5-4 and TRBJ1-2; tentatively, D is TRBD1 (6 bases). This CDR3 region has 14 residues. The germline V gene has CDR1 SGHNT and CDR2 YYREEE (reference sequence). V was cut by 0 bases and J by 7 bases, with 13 bases left in between.

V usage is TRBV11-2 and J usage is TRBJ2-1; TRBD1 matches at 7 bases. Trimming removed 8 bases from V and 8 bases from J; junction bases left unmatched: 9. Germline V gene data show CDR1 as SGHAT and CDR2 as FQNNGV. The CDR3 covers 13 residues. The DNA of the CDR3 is TGTGCCAGCGAGAGGGGGCTAGGGTATGAGCAGTTCTTC. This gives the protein CASERGLGYEQFF.

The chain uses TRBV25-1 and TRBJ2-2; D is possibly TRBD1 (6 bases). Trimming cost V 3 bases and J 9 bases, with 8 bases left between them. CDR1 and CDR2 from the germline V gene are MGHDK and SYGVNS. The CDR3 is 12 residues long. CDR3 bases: TGTGCCAGCAGTGAGGGGACATGGGAGCTGTTTTTT. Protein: CASSEGTWELFF.

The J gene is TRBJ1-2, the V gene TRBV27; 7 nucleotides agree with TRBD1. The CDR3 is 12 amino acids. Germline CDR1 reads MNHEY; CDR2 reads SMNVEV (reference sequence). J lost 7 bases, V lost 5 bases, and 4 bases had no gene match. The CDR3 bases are TGTGCCAGCAGTCCAGGGGGATTTGGCTACACCTTC. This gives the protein CASSPGGFGYTF.

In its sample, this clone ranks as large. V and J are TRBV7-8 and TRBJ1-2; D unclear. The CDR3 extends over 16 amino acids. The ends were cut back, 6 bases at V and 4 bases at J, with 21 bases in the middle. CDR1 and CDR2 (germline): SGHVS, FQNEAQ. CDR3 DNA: TGTGCCAGCAGTATACGGCCCCCGGGTCGCTTCTATGGCTACACCTTC. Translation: CASSIRPPGRFYGYTF. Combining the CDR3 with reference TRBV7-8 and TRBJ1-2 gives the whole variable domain GAGVSQSPRYKVAKRGQDVALRCDPISGHVSLFWYQQALGQGPEFLTYFQNEAQLDKSGLPSDRFFAERPEGSVSTLKIQRTQQEDSAVYLCASSIRPPGRFYGYTFGSGTRLTVV.

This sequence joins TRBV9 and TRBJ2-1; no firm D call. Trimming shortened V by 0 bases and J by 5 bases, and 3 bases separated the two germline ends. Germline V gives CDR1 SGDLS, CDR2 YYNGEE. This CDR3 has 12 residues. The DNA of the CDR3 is TGTGCCAGCAGCGTAGACAACAATGAGCAGTTCTTC. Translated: CASSVDNNEQFF.

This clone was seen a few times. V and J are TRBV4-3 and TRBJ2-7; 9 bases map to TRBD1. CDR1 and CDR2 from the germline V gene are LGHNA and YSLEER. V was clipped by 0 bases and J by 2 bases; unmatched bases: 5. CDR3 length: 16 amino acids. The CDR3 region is CASSQDGTGKAYEQYF. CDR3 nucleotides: TGCGCCAGCAGCCAAGATGGGACAGGGAAGGCCTACGAGCAGTACTTC.

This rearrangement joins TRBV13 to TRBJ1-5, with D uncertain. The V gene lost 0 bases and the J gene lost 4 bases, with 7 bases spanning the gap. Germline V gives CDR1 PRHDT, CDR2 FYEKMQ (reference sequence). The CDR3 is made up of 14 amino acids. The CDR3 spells CASSLGGPNQPQHF. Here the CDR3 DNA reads TGTGCCAGCAGCTTAGGGGGTCCAAATCAGCCCCAGCATTTT.

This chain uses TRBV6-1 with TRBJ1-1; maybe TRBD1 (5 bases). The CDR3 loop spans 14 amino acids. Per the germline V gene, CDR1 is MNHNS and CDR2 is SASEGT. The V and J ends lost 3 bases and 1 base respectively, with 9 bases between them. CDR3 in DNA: TGTGCCAGCAGTGAGGGGCAGGGGAACACTGAAGCTTTCTTT. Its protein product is CASSEGQGNTEAFF.

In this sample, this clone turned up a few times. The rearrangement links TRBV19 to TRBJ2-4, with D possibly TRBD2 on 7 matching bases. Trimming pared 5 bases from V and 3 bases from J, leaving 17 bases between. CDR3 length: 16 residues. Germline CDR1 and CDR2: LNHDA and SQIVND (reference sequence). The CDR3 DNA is TGTGCCAGTAGTTCAGGGGAGGGAGATGTCAAAAACATTCAGTACTTC. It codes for CASSSGEGDVKNIQYF.

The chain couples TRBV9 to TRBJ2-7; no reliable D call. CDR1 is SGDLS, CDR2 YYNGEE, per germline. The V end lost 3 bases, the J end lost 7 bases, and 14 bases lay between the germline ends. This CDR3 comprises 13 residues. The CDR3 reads CASSGESSQEQYF. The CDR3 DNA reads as TGTGCCAGCAGCGGCGAATCCAGTCAAGAGCAGTACTTC.

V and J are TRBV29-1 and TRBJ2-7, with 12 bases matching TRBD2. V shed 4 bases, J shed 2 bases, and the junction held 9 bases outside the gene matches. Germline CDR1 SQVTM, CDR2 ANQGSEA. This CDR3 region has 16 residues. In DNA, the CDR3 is TGCAGCGTTGCCCCCCTAGCGGGGGGGATCACCTACGAGCAGTACTTC. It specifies CSVAPLAGGITYEQYF.

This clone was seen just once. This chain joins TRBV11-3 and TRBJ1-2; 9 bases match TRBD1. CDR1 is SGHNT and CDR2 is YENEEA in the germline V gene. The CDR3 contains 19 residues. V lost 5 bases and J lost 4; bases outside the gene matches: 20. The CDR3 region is CASSRPQGQGPQPSYGYTF. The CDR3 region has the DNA TGTGCCAGCAGCCGCCCCCAGGGACAGGGACCACAACCCAGCTATGGCTACACCTTC.

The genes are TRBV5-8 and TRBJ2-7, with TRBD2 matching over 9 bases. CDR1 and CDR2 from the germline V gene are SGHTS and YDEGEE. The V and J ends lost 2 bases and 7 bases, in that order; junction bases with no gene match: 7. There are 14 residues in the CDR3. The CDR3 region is CASSFRLAGQEQYF. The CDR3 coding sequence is TGTGCCAGCAGCTTCAGGCTAGCGGGACAAGAGCAGTACTTC.

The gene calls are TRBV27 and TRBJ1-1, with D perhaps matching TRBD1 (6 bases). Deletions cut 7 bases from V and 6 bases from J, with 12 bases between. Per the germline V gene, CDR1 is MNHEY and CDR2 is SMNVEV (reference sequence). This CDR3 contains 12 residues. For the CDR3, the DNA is TGTGCCAGCAAGGTTGGGGGCTCTGAAGCTTTCTTT. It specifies CASKVGGSEAFF.

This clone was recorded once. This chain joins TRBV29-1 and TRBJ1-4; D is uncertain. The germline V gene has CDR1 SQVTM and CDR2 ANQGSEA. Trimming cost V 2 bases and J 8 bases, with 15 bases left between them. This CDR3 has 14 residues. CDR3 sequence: CSVEMSYFGEKLFF. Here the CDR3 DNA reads TGCAGCGTTGAAATGTCTTACTTCGGGGAAAAACTGTTTTTT. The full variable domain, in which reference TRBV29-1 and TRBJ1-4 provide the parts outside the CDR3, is SAVISQKPSRDICQRGTSLTIQCQVDSQVTMMFWYRQQPGQSLTLIATANQGSEATYESGFVIDKFPISRPNLTFSTLTVSNMSPEDSSIYLCSVEMSYFGEKLFFGSGTQLSVL.

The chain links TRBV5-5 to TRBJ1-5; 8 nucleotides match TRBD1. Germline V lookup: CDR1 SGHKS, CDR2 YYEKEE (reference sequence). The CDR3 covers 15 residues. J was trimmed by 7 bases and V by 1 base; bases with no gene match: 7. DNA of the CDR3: TGTGCCAGCAGCTTGTCCGGGACAGGTGGACAGCCCCAGCATTTT. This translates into CASSLSGTGGQPQHF.

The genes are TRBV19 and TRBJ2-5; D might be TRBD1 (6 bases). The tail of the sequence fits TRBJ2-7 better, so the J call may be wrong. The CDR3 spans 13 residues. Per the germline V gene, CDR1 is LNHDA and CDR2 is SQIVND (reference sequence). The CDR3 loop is CASSIRDTYEQYF. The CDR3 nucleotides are TGTGCCAGTAGTATCAGGGACACCTACGAGCAGTACTTC.